A selection of T cell receptor beta chains follows, all from one sample in a study of blood T cell repertoires in COVID-19. Sequenced by immunoSEQ multiplex PCR; TCRdb stores in-frame clones only, minus some. The sample yields 200,000 to 250,000 clones, more than 75% seen once. The material sequenced was peripheral blood. These receptors came from a man older than 75 with acute or convalescent COVID-19. Both conserved end residues are part of each CDR3. The D gene is left open where the match is weak. Where a row states a size, it is once, few, many or the class of an expanded clone; other rows omit it.

d_gene: TRBD2
len: 14
abundance: .
j_gene: TRBJ2-5
v_gene: TRBV5-5
CDR3nt: TGTGCCAGCAACGCCGGGACTAGAGAGGAGACCCAGTACTTC
CDR3aa: CASNAGTREETQYF

d_gene: .
len: 15
abundance: .
j_gene: TRBJ2-2
v_gene: TRBV7-2
CDR3nt: TGTGCCAGCAGCTTAGTTGGGGCTAGCACCGGGGAGCTGTTTTTT
CDR3aa: CASSLVGASTGELFF

d_gene: TRBD1
len: 15
abundance: .
j_gene: TRBJ2-2
v_gene: TRBV7-8
CDR3nt: TGTGCCAGCAGCCGGACAGGGGTCAGCACCGGGGAGCTGTTTTTT
CDR3aa: CASSRTGVSTGELFF

d_gene: .
len: 13
abundance: .
j_gene: TRBJ1-1
v_gene: TRBV6-5
CDR3nt: TGTGCCGCCCAGGACAGAGTGAACACTGAAGCTTTCTTT
CDR3aa: CAAQDRVNTEAFF

d_gene: .
len: 15
abundance: .
j_gene: TRBJ1-2
v_gene: TRBV7-9
CDR3nt: TGTGCCAGCAGCTTAATTGTGGGCTCTAACTATGGCTACACCTTC
CDR3aa: CASSLIVGSNYGYTF

d_gene: .
len: 15
abundance: .
j_gene: TRBJ1-4
v_gene: TRBV19
CDR3nt: TGTGCCAGTGTACATGGGGGCAGGACTAATGAAAAACTGTTTTTT
CDR3aa: CASVHGGRTNEKLFF

d_gene: .
len: 15
abundance: .
j_gene: TRBJ1-3
v_gene: TRBV29-1
CDR3nt: TGCAGCGTTGGGTCAAGGACACCCTCTGGAAACACCATATATTTT
CDR3aa: CSVGSRTPSGNTIYF

d_gene: .
len: 13
abundance: .
j_gene: TRBJ1-1
v_gene: TRBV7-8
CDR3nt: TGTGCCAGCAGCATTTCACTAAACACTGAAGCTTTCTTT
CDR3aa: CASSISLNTEAFF

d_gene: .
len: 14
abundance: .
j_gene: TRBJ2-2
v_gene: TRBV11-3
CDR3nt: TGTGCCAGCAGCTTAGAATCCGACACCGGGGAGCTGTTTTTT
CDR3aa: CASSLESDTGELFF

d_gene: TRBD1
len: 14
abundance: .
j_gene: TRBJ1-3
v_gene: TRBV19
CDR3nt: TGTGCCAGTAGTTGGGACAGCAACGGAAACACCATATATTTT
CDR3aa: CASSWDSNGNTIYF

d_gene: .
len: 12
abundance: .
j_gene: TRBJ1-2
v_gene: TRBV3-1/TRBV3-2
CDR3nt: TGTGCCAGCAGCCAGGGCTACTATGGCTACACCTTC
CDR3aa: CASSQGYYGYTF

d_gene: TRBD1
len: 15
abundance: .
j_gene: TRBJ2-1
v_gene: TRBV6-2/TRBV6-3
CDR3nt: TGTGCCAGCAGTGTCCGGGACAGGGTTTTCGGTGAGCAGTTCTTC
CDR3aa: CASSVRDRVFGEQFF

d_gene: TRBD2
len: 16
abundance: few
j_gene: TRBJ2-7
v_gene: TRBV18
CDR3nt: TGTGCCAGCTCACGGGGATTACCGGGACTAGCGGACGAGCAGTACTTC
CDR3aa: CASSRGLPGLADEQYF

d_gene: TRBD1
len: 16
abundance: .
j_gene: TRBJ1-5
v_gene: TRBV2
CDR3nt: TGTGCCAGCAGTTTCACCGGACAGGGGAGCAATCAGCCCCAGCATTTT
CDR3aa: CASSFTGQGSNQPQHF

d_gene: TRBD1
len: 18
abundance: once
j_gene: TRBJ1-1
v_gene: TRBV7-6
CDR3nt: TGTGCCAGCAGCTTAGCGGGTCTTTTCCCGGACAGGGCCACTGAAGCTTTCTTT
CDR3aa: CASSLAGLFPDRATEAFF

d_gene: .
len: 15
abundance: .
j_gene: TRBJ2-5
v_gene: TRBV27
CDR3nt: TGTGCCAGCAGTATGACAGCCTCCCGCAGGGAGACCCAGTACTTC
CDR3aa: CASSMTASRRETQYF

d_gene: .
len: 14
abundance: few
j_gene: TRBJ1-2
v_gene: TRBV6-2/TRBV6-3
CDR3nt: TGTGCCAGCAGTTACGGGGAGAGGGCCTATGGCTACACCTTC
CDR3aa: CASSYGERAYGYTF

d_gene: TRBD1
len: 16
abundance: few
j_gene: TRBJ1-1
v_gene: TRBV2
CDR3nt: TGTGCCAGCAGCCTCGGACAGGGGGGGATGAACACTGAAGCTTTCTTT
CDR3aa: CASSLGQGGMNTEAFF

d_gene: TRBD2
len: 17
abundance: .
j_gene: TRBJ2-2
v_gene: TRBV28
CDR3nt: TGTGCCAGCAGCTCCGCAAGCCAGCGGGGGAACACCGGGGAGCTGTTTTTT
CDR3aa: CASSSASQRGNTGELFF

d_gene: .
len: 16
abundance: .
j_gene: TRBJ1-1
v_gene: TRBV5-1
CDR3nt: TGCGCCAGCAGCTTGGGAAAAGAGCTCATGAACACTGAAGCTTTCTTT
CDR3aa: CASSLGKELMNTEAFF

d_gene: .
len: 14
abundance: .
j_gene: TRBJ2-7
v_gene: TRBV2
CDR3nt: TGTGCCAGCAGCCCAACGACAGTGTCCTACGAGCAGTACTTC
CDR3aa: CASSPTTVSYEQYF

d_gene: .
len: 15
abundance: .
j_gene: TRBJ1-5
v_gene: TRBV7-6
CDR3nt: TGTGCCAGCAGCCAGGATTCGCTAAGCAATCAGCCCCAGCATTTT
CDR3aa: CASSQDSLSNQPQHF

d_gene: TRBD2
len: 16
abundance: .
j_gene: TRBJ2-5
v_gene: TRBV29-1
CDR3nt: TGCAGCGCCGAGAGGGGTGGGCTAGCGGGAGGAGAGACCCAGTACTTC
CDR3aa: CSAERGGLAGGETQYF

d_gene: .
len: 15
abundance: .
j_gene: TRBJ1-1
v_gene: TRBV27
CDR3nt: TGTGCCACCCGGACAAGGAGCTTCATGAACACTGAAGCTTTCTTT
CDR3aa: CATRTRSFMNTEAFF

d_gene: TRBD2
len: 17
abundance: .
j_gene: TRBJ2-1
v_gene: TRBV4-2
CDR3nt: TGTGCCAGCAGCCAAGATCTGTCCAGCGGGGGGATCAATGAGCAGTTCTTC
CDR3aa: CASSQDLSSGGINEQFF

d_gene: .
len: 14
abundance: .
j_gene: TRBJ1-1
v_gene: TRBV10-3
CDR3nt: TGTGCCATCAGTACTACCAGCGGGATAGCTGAAGCTTTCTTT
CDR3aa: CAISTTSGIAEAFF

d_gene: .
len: 14
abundance: .
j_gene: TRBJ1-1
v_gene: TRBV6-5
CDR3nt: TGTGCCAGCAGTCCCGACTACAGGGACACTGAAGCTTTCTTT
CDR3aa: CASSPDYRDTEAFF

d_gene: .
len: 12
abundance: .
j_gene: TRBJ1-3
v_gene: TRBV9
CDR3nt: TGTGCCAGCAGCGGACGAGGGGGAACCATATATTTT
CDR3aa: CASSGRGGTIYF

d_gene: .
len: 15
abundance: .
j_gene: TRBJ1-5
v_gene: TRBV27
CDR3nt: TGTGCCAGCGCTGAGTGGGGGCATAGCAATCAGCCCCAGCATTTT
CDR3aa: CASAEWGHSNQPQHF

d_gene: TRBD1
len: 16
abundance: .
j_gene: TRBJ1-2
v_gene: TRBV4-1
CDR3nt: TGCGCCAGCAGCCAAGGGGACAGCTCGACCTTCAGGGGCTACACCTTC
CDR3aa: CASSQGDSSTFRGYTF

d_gene: TRBD1
len: 14
abundance: .
j_gene: TRBJ1-4
v_gene: TRBV7-9
CDR3nt: TGTGCCAGCAGCATCAGGGGGAAGAATGAAAAACTGTTTTTT
CDR3aa: CASSIRGKNEKLFF

d_gene: TRBD1
len: 12
abundance: .
j_gene: TRBJ1-2
v_gene: TRBV28
CDR3nt: TGTGCCAGCACCACAGGGGTCGATGGCTACACCTTC
CDR3aa: CASTTGVDGYTF

d_gene: .
len: 14
abundance: .
j_gene: TRBJ1-2
v_gene: TRBV19
CDR3nt: TGTGCCAGTATCATCAGTCCCTCTAACTATGGCTACACCTTC
CDR3aa: CASIISPSNYGYTF

d_gene: .
len: 15
abundance: once
j_gene: TRBJ2-1
v_gene: TRBV7-6
CDR3nt: TGTGCCAGCAGCTTAGCGGAAATTGGGGGCGATGAGCAGTTCTTC
CDR3aa: CASSLAEIGGDEQFF

d_gene: .
len: 14
abundance: .
j_gene: TRBJ1-5
v_gene: TRBV10-3
CDR3nt: TGTGCCATCAACAGGGACAATAGCAATCAGCCCCAGCATTTT
CDR3aa: CAINRDNSNQPQHF

d_gene: TRBD1
len: 15
abundance: once
j_gene: TRBJ2-7
v_gene: TRBV6-5
CDR3nt: TGTGCCAGCAGCCTCCCCCGACAGGGAGCCTACGAGCAGTACTTC
CDR3aa: CASSLPRQGAYEQYF

d_gene: .
len: 15
abundance: .
j_gene: TRBJ1-3
v_gene: TRBV7-2
CDR3nt: TGTGCCAGCAGCTTATTTGCAGGCTCTGGAAACACCATATATTTT
CDR3aa: CASSLFAGSGNTIYF

d_gene: .
len: 12
abundance: .
j_gene: TRBJ2-5
v_gene: TRBV7-2
CDR3nt: TGTGCCAGCAGCTTATTAGAAGAGACCCAGTACTTC
CDR3aa: CASSLLEETQYF

d_gene: .
len: 13
abundance: .
j_gene: TRBJ2-1
v_gene: TRBV6-2/TRBV6-3
CDR3nt: TGTGCCAGCAGTTACTACGGTCCCGGGGAGCAGTTCTTC
CDR3aa: CASSYYGPGEQFF

d_gene: TRBD1
len: 11
abundance: .
j_gene: TRBJ2-1
v_gene: TRBV5-6
CDR3nt: TGTGCCAGCAGCCTAGGGACAGCTTTATTCTTC
CDR3aa: CASSLGTALFF

d_gene: TRBD1
len: 14
abundance: .
j_gene: TRBJ1-2
v_gene: TRBV6-5
CDR3nt: TGTGCCAGCAGTTACTCGCGGACAGGCGGAGGCTACACCTTC
CDR3aa: CASSYSRTGGGYTF

d_gene: TRBD2
len: 14
abundance: .
j_gene: TRBJ2-1
v_gene: TRBV10-3
CDR3nt: TGTGCCGCCCGGACTAGCGGGAGGAAGAATGAGCAGTTCTTC
CDR3aa: CAARTSGRKNEQFF

d_gene: TRBD1
len: 15
abundance: .
j_gene: TRBJ2-1
v_gene: TRBV7-2
CDR3nt: TGTGCCAGCAGCTTTAGACAGGGGGACCACAATGAGCAGTTCTTC
CDR3aa: CASSFRQGDHNEQFF

d_gene: .
len: 14
abundance: .
j_gene: TRBJ2-7
v_gene: TRBV7-2
CDR3nt: TGTGCCAGCAGCTTTCCAGGTTCTTACTACGAGCAGTACTTC
CDR3aa: CASSFPGSYYEQYF